These 6 T cell receptor beta chains were sequenced from one sample in a study of shared clonotypes between healthy human individuals. The assay was immunoSEQ multiplex PCR, and TCRdb's table has in-frame clones only and misses some. The table includes about 2.1 million clones, about 94% detected once. CD8 cells regarded as naive lacked CD45RO, were positively chosen for CCR7, and omitted terminally differentiated effector memory CD45RA+ cells. The sequencing sample was made of naive CD8+ T cells from PBMCs. All receptors come from a man aged 18 to 30 in good health. Some clones in this sample may be carry-over from other donors' samples.

The CDR3 reads CASTQTVLYGYTF. CDR3 DNA: TGTGCCAGCACCCAGACGGTCCTATATGGCTACACCTTC. The chain carries TRBV7-9 and TRBJ1-2; D not certain. V was cut by 7 bases and J by 5 bases, with 14 bases left in between. Germline CDR1 and CDR2: SEHNR and FQNEAQ (reference sequence). The CDR3 length is 13 residues. Full variable domain (outside the CDR3, taken from reference TRBV7-9 and TRBJ1-2): DTGVSQNPRHKITKRGQNVTFRCDPISEHNRLYWYRQTLGQGPEFLTYFQNEAQLEKSRLLSDRFSAERPKGSFSTLEIQRTEQGDSAMYLCASTQTVLYGYTFGSGTRLTVV.

This chain joins TRBV6-5 and TRBJ2-2; D might be TRBD2 (5 bases). V lost 6 bases, J lost 16 bases, and 9 bases lay in between. CDR3 length: 9 amino acids. In germline, CDR1 is MNHEY, CDR2 SVGAGI. CDR3: CASRGLSFF. CDR3 nucleotides: TGTGCCAGCAGAGGACTTTCGTTTTTT.

Only a few counts were recorded for this clone. The CDR3 protein is CASSHHPYEQYF. CDR3 DNA sequence: TGTGCCAGCAGCCATCACCCTTACGAGCAGTACTTC. The chain uses TRBV4-2 and TRBJ2-7; no definite D call. Between the trimmed V and J ends, which lost 3 bases and 4 bases, there was a span of 7 bases. Germline CDR1 reads LGHNA; CDR2 reads YNFKEQ. The CDR3 covers 12 residues.

V gene TRBV5-1 combines with J gene TRBJ2-1, with 8 bases fitting TRBD2. Germline V lookup: CDR1 SGHRS, CDR2 YFSETQ. After removal of 6 bases from V and 7 bases from J, the junction contained 12 bases not matched to a gene. This CDR3 is built from 15 residues. CDR3 nucleotides: TGCGCCAGCACAGGGGATGCGGGAGGCCTTAATGAGCAGTTCTTC. Translated, it gives CASTGDAGGLNEQFF. The whole variable domain, remainder taken from reference TRBV5-1 and TRBJ2-1, is KAGVTQTPRYLIKTRGQQVTLSCSPISGHRSVSWYQQTPGQGLQFLFEYFSETQRNKGNFPGRFSGRQFSNSRSEMNVSTLELGDSALYLCASTGDAGGLNEQFFGPGTRLTVL.

The J gene is TRBJ1-2, the V gene TRBV10-2; D unresolved. The CDR3 contains 11 residues. V was clipped by 7 bases and J by 5 bases, with 8 bases between them. Germline V gene lookup returns CDR1 WSHSY and CDR2 SAAADI. In nucleotides, the CDR3 is TGCGCCAGCACTGGAGGGTATGGCTACACCTTC. Translating it yields CASTGGYGYTF.

The J gene is TRBJ2-4, the V gene TRBV29-1; a possible D gene is TRBD1 (5 bases). The CDR3 covers 16 residues. Germline V gene lookup returns CDR1 SQVTM and CDR2 ANQGSEA. V was shortened by 4 bases and J by 0 bases, with 16 bases between the two germline ends. Written as DNA, the CDR3 is TGCAGCGTTGTCCTAGACAGACCCTTAGCCAAAAACATTCAGTACTTC. Translation gives CSVVLDRPLAKNIQYF.